Listed here are 23 T cell receptor beta chains from one sample, sequenced in a study of blood T cell repertoires in COVID-19 (dated by TCRdb to about 2020). Libraries were built with the immunoSEQ multiplex PCR assay. TCRdb took this table from immuneACCESS and kept in-frame rearrangements with V and J called. Such tables lack part of the clones; where checked against another copy, unresolved V genes explain under half of the gap, and the rest is unexplained. The sample yields about 200,000 clones; about 88% were counted once. Clones ranked in the top ten supply around 3% of the sample. Material: peripheral blood. These receptors all come from a man in his 60s with acute or convalescent COVID-19.

The chain uses TRBV24-1 and TRBJ2-7; TRBD1 agrees at 7 bases. CDR1 is KGHDR, CDR2 SFDVKD, per germline. The V gene end was trimmed by 9 bases and the J gene end by 2 bases; junction bases not matched to a gene: 12. The CDR3 totals 15 residues. CDR3: CATGSRDSQAYEQYF. CDR3 nucleotides: TGTGCCACCGGATCCCGGGACAGCCAAGCCTACGAGCAGTACTTC.

This rearrangement joins TRBV19 to TRBJ2-2, with TRBD1 matching 9 bases. Germline CDR1 reads LNHDA; CDR2 reads SQIVND (reference sequence). CDR3 length: 14 residues. The ends lost 6 bases at V and 5 bases at J; junction bases unmatched: 4. Here the CDR3 DNA reads TGTGCCAGTAGACAGGGGGCGGGGACCGGGGAGCTGTTTTTT. Translation: CASRQGAGTGELFF.

This chain connects TRBV19 to TRBJ1-6; D ambiguous. In germline, CDR1 is LNHDA, CDR2 SQIVND (reference sequence). CDR3 length: 13 amino acids. The V end was cut by 6 bases, the J end by 9 bases, with 12 bases between. The CDR3 DNA follows: TGTGCCAGTAGCCCCACTCGGAGTTCACCCCTCCACTTT. Translating it yields CASSPTRSSPLHF. The full variable domain, its missing parts supplied by reference TRBV19 and TRBJ1-6, is DGGITQSPKYLFRKEGQNVTLSCEQNLNHDAMYWYRQDPGQGLRLIYYSQIVNDFQKGDIAEGYSVSREKKESFPLTVTSAQKNPTAFYLCASSPTRSSPLHFGNGTRLTVT.

The genes are TRBV7-3 and TRBJ2-2, with 7 nucleotides matching TRBD1. CDR3 size: 17 residues. Germline V gene lookup returns CDR1 SGHTA and CDR2 FQGTGA. V lost 3 bases to trimming and J lost 2 bases; unmatched junction nucleotides: 9. Here the CDR3 reads CASSFSTWTGNTGELFF. In DNA, the CDR3 is TGTGCCAGCAGCTTCTCAACATGGACAGGAAACACCGGGGAGCTGTTTTTT.

The chain uses TRBV5-4 and TRBJ1-1; 8 positions match TRBD1. V lost 0 bases, J lost 1 base, and 5 bases stayed unmatched. The CDR3 runs to 16 residues. Germline V CDR1 and CDR2: SGHNT, YYREEE (reference sequence). The CDR3 spells CASSLGQGSRNTEAFF. Here the CDR3 DNA reads TGTGCCAGCAGCTTGGGACAGGGGTCGCGGAACACTGAAGCTTTCTTT.

This chain connects TRBV6-1 to TRBJ2-6, with D possibly being TRBD2 (6 bases). The germline gives CDR1 MNHNS, CDR2 SASEGT. With 3 bases removed from V and 1 base from J, the gap between germline ends came to 7 bases. This CDR3 spans 15 amino acids. In DNA, the CDR3 is TGTGCCAGCAGTGATGGGGGGTCTGGGGCCAACGTCCTGACTTTC. Protein product: CASSDGGSGANVLTF.

The sample holds one count of this clone. Written as DNA, the CDR3 is TGTGCCAGTCTCTCCGGGGGGAGAGGCTATGGCTACACCTTC. This encodes CASLSGGRGYGYTF. The rearrangement joins TRBV19 to TRBJ1-2, with D perhaps TRBD1 (5 bases). Germline-derived CDR1 and CDR2 are LNHDA and SQIVND (reference sequence). This CDR3 is 14 amino acids long. V gave up 8 bases and J gave up 4 bases, with 17 bases separating them.

This clone occurred once. The chain combines TRBV7-3 with TRBJ2-7; 8 nucleotides match TRBD1. Germline V lookup: CDR1 SGHTA, CDR2 FQGTGA. This CDR3 is 14 amino acids long. Unmatched junction bases numbered 3, after V lost 5 bases and J lost 0 bases. This CDR3 is CASSLQGGSYEQYF. CDR3 bases: TGTGCCAGCAGCCTACAGGGGGGCTCCTACGAGCAGTACTTC.

The chain couples TRBV3-1 (or the pseudogene TRBV3-2) to TRBJ2-3; 8 bases fit TRBD2. Trimming took 0 bases from V and 8 from J; bases not matched to a gene: 13. Germline V lookup: CDR1 LGHDT, CDR2 YNNKEL (reference sequence). The CDR3 is 17 amino acids. The CDR3 DNA reads TGTGCCAGCAGCCAAGATCTTTCGGGGGGGCCTTCCGGTACGCAGTATTTT. This translates into CASSQDLSGGPSGTQYF.

The rearrangement uses TRBV10-3 and TRBJ2-1, with D uncertain. There are 11 residues in the CDR3. Germline V gene data show CDR1 as ENHRY and CDR2 as SYGVKD. Deletions cut 10 bases from V and 9 bases from J, with 13 bases between. The CDR3 DNA reads as TGTGCCACGAACTCCATTGGTGAGCAGTTCTTC. Its protein product is CATNSIGEQFF.

The CDR3 coding sequence is TGTGCCAGTACCACAAGGGGCTATGGCTACACCTTC. Protein sequence: CASTTRGYGYTF. The V gene is TRBV19, the J gene TRBJ1-2; D perhaps matches TRBD1 (5 bases). The germline V gene has CDR1 LNHDA and CDR2 SQIVND (reference sequence). The ends were cut back, 7 bases at V and 4 bases at J, with 10 bases in the middle. The CDR3 consists of 12 residues.

The genes are TRBV10-3 and TRBJ2-3; no firm D call. The ends were cut back, 3 bases at V and 2 bases at J, with 9 bases in the middle. The CDR3 length is 14 residues. Germline assignment: CDR1 ENHRY and CDR2 SYGVKD. The CDR3 spells CAISDGRNTDTQYF. As DNA, the CDR3 is TGTGCCATCAGTGATGGCAGGAACACAGATACGCAGTATTTT.

This clone showed up just once. The chain joins TRBV3-1 (or the pseudogene TRBV3-2) to TRBJ2-7; 11 bases align to TRBD1. The CDR3 extends over 15 amino acids. V shed 3 bases, J shed 5 bases, and the junction held 6 bases outside the gene matches. Germline CDR1 reads LGHDT; CDR2 reads YNNKEL (reference sequence). This CDR3 is CASSHFGQGADEQYF. In DNA, the CDR3 is TGTGCCAGCAGCCATTTCGGACAGGGGGCCGACGAGCAGTACTTC.

The table lists this clone with many counts. CDR3 nucleotides: TGTGCCAGCAGTTTCGATGCGGGGGGCATGAAACCCTACTTC. It translates to CASSFDAGGMKPYF. This chain joins TRBV6-2 or TRBV6-3 and TRBJ2-5; TRBD2 agrees at 8 bases. The V and J ends lost 4 bases and 14 bases, in that order; junction bases with no gene match: 15. This CDR3 comprises 14 residues. From germline, CDR1 is MNHEY and CDR2 SVGEGT.

V gene TRBV3-1 (or the pseudogene TRBV3-2) combines with J gene TRBJ1-1, with a weak D call TRBD1 (6 bases). V lost 8 bases and J lost 0, with 16 bases in between. The CDR3 runs to 15 residues. Germline V lookup: CDR1 LGHDT, CDR2 YNNKEL (reference sequence). The CDR3 region is CASARGHPMNTEAFF. CDR3 coding DNA: TGTGCCAGCGCACGGGGACACCCCATGAACACTGAAGCTTTCTTT.

This clone was seen only a few times. V usage is TRBV28 and J usage is TRBJ2-3; 7 bases are a match to TRBD2. Per germline, CDR1 MDHEN and CDR2 SYDVKM. V shed 11 bases, J shed 3 bases, and the junction held 8 bases outside the gene matches. CDR3 length: 13 amino acids. The chain's CDR3 is CALNRGGTDTQYF. The CDR3 nucleotides read TGTGCCCTCAATCGGGGAGGGACAGATACGCAGTATTTT.

The J gene is TRBJ2-7, the V gene TRBV6-6, with 9 positions matching TRBD1. The CDR3 runs to 14 residues. CDR1 is MNHNY, CDR2 SVGAGI, per germline (reference sequence). Trimming removed 4 bases from V and 6 bases from J; junction bases left unmatched: 7. CDR3 nucleotide sequence: TGTGCCAGCAGTTCCGGGACAGGGTCTTTCGAGCAGTACTTC. Protein product: CASSSGTGSFEQYF.

CDR3 protein: CASSPPPGQGVEQYF. The CDR3, as DNA: TGTGCCAGCAGCCCCCCTCCGGGACAGGGGGTCGAGCAGTACTTC. The chain combines TRBV5-4 with TRBJ2-7; 11 bases map to TRBD1. J was trimmed by 6 bases and V by 4 bases; bases with no gene match: 9. In germline, CDR1 is SGHNT, CDR2 YYREEE (reference sequence). The CDR3 is made up of 15 amino acids.

This clone has only one observation. V and J are TRBV5-6 and TRBJ2-7; TRBD2 agrees at 11 bases. Per the germline V gene, CDR1 is SGHDT and CDR2 is YYEEEE. The CDR3 covers 16 residues. The V and J ends lost 4 bases and 2 bases, in that order; junction bases with no gene match: 8. The CDR3 sequence: CASSLVGLADTYEQYF. In DNA form, the CDR3 reads TGTGCCAGCAGCCTAGTGGGACTAGCGGACACCTACGAGCAGTACTTC.

The chain uses TRBV19 and TRBJ1-2, with TRBD1 identical over 10 bases. Germline lookup yields CDR1 LNHDA and CDR2 SQIVND (reference sequence). The length of the CDR3 is 16 residues. The V and J ends lost 4 bases and 2 bases, in that order; junction bases with no gene match: 7. CDR3 region: CASSTPRTGGNYGYTF. The CDR3, as DNA: TGTGCCAGTAGTACACCCCGGACAGGGGGGAACTATGGCTACACCTTC.

The genes are TRBV9 and TRBJ1-3, with 7 bases matching TRBD1. This CDR3 region has 17 residues. Per the germline V gene, CDR1 is SGDLS and CDR2 is YYNGEE. V shed 0 bases, J shed 0 bases, and the junction held 6 bases outside the gene matches. CDR3 DNA sequence: TGTGCCAGCAGCGTAGGGAGGACAGGAATCTCTGGAAACACCATATATTTT. Translated, it gives CASSVGRTGISGNTIYF. The full variable domain, with the rest looked up from reference TRBV9 and TRBJ1-3, is DSGVTQTPKHLITATGQRVTLRCSPRSGDLSVYWYQQSLDQGLQFLIQYYNGEERAKGNILERFSAQQFPDLHSELNLSSLELGDSALYFCASSVGRTGISGNTIYFGEGSWLTVV.

The CDR3 region is CATSRPGRSNTEAFF. CDR3 DNA sequence: TGTGCCACCAGCAGGCCAGGCAGATCGAACACTGAAGCTTTCTTT. J is TRBJ1-1 and V is TRBV15; no clear D. V lost 3 bases and J 1 base, leaving 12 bases between the germline ends. CDR1 and CDR2 (germline): LNHNV, YYDKDF (reference sequence). The CDR3 runs to 15 residues.

V and J are TRBV29-1 and TRBJ1-6; no clear D. The CDR3 covers 14 residues. V was shortened by 5 bases and J by 0 bases, with 8 bases between the two germline ends. Germline CDR1 reads SQVTM; CDR2 reads ANQGSEA. CDR3 in amino acids: CSVSVGSYNSPLHF. Here the CDR3 DNA reads TGCAGCGTTAGCGTCGGCTCCTATAATTCACCCCTCCACTTT.